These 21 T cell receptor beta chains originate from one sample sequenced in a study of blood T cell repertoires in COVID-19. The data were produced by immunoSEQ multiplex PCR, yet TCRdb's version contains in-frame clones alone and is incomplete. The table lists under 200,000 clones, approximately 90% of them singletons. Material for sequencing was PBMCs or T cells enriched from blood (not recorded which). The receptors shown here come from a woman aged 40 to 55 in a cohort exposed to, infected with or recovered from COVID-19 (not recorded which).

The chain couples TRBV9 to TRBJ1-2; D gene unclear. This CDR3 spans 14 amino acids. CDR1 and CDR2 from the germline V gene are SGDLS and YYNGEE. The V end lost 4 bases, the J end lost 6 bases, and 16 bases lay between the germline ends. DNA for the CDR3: TGTGCCAGCAGCCACCCACACGGAGGGAATGGCTACACCTTC. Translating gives CASSHPHGGNGYTF.

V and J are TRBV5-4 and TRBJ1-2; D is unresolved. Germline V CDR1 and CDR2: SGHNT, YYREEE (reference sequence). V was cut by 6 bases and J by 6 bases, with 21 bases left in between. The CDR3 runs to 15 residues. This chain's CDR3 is CASTSTTRDQHGYTF. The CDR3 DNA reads TGTGCCAGCACTTCCACTACTAGGGATCAACATGGCTACACCTTC.

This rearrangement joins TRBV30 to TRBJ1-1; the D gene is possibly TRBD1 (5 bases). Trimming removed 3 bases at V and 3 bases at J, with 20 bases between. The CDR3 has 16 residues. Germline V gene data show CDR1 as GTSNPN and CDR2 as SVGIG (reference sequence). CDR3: CAWRFWDWGDYTEAFF. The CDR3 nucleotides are TGTGCCTGGAGGTTTTGGGATTGGGGCGACTACACTGAAGCTTTCTTT.

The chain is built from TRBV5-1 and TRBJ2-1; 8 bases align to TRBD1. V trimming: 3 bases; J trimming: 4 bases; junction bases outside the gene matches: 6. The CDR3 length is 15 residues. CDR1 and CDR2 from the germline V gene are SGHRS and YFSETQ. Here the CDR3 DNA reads TGCGCCAGCAGCTCAGGGGGCGCAGGATACAATGAGCAGTTCTTC. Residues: CASSSGGAGYNEQFF.

The CDR3 is CAIRGLADTYEQYF. The DNA of the CDR3 is TGTGCCATCAGAGGACTAGCGGACACCTACGAGCAGTACTTC. V usage is TRBV10-3 and J usage is TRBJ2-7; 10 bases line up with TRBD2. The CDR3 is 14 residues long. In germline, CDR1 is ENHRY, CDR2 SYGVKD. With V trimmed by 6 bases and J by 2 bases, 4 bases remained unmatched.

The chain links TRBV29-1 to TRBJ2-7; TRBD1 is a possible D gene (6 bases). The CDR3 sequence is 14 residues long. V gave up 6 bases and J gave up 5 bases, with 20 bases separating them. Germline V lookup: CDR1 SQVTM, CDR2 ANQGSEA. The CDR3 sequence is CSVGRSGAKNEQYF. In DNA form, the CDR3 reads TGCAGCGTGGGAAGGTCAGGGGCGAAGAACGAGCAGTACTTC.

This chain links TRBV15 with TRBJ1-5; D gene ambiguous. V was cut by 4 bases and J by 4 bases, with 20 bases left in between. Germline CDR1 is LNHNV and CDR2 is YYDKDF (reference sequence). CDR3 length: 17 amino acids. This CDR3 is CATSTTEAIMGNQPQHF. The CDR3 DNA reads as TGTGCCACCAGCACCACGGAGGCGATTATGGGAAATCAGCCCCAGCATTTT.

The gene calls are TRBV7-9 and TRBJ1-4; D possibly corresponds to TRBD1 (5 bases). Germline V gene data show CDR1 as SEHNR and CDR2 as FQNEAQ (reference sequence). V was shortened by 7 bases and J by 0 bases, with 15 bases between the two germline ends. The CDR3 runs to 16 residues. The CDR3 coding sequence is TGTGCCAGCACCCTGAGGGGAGGGGCAACTAATGAAAAACTGTTTTTT. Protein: CASTLRGGATNEKLFF.

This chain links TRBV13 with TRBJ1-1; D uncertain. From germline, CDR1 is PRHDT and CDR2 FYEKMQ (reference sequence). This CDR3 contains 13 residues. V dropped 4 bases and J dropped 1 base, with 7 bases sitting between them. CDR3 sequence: CASSSRGNTEAFF. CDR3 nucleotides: TGTGCCAGCAGCTCTCGAGGGAACACTGAAGCTTTCTTT. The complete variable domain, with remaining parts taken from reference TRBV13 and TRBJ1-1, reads AAGVIQSPRHLIKEKRETATLKCYPIPRHDTVYWYQQGPGQDPQFLISFYEKMQSDKGSIPDRFSAQQFSDYHSELNMSSLELGDSALYFCASSSRGNTEAFFGQGTRLTVV.

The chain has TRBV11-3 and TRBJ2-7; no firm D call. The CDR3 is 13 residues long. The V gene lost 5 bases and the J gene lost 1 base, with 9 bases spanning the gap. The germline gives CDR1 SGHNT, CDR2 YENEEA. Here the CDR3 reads CASSPDSSYEQYF. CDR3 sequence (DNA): TGTGCCAGCAGCCCCGATAGTTCCTACGAGCAGTACTTC. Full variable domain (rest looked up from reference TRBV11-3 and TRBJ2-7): EAGVVQSPRYKIIEKKQPVAFWCNPISGHNTLYWYLQNLGQGPELLIRYENEEAVDDSQLPKDRFSAERLKGVDSTLKIQPAELGDSAVYLCASSPDSSYEQYFGPGTRLTVT.

The CDR3: CASSLGAGSNEKLFF. In nucleotides, the CDR3 is TGTGCCAGCAGCTTAGGGGCAGGTAGTAATGAAAAACTGTTTTTT. The chain joins TRBV7-9 to TRBJ1-4; D uncertain. The CDR3 runs to 15 residues. Germline V lookup: CDR1 SEHNR, CDR2 FQNEAQ (reference sequence). The germline V and J ends were trimmed by 1 base and 4 bases, with 10 bases remaining between them.

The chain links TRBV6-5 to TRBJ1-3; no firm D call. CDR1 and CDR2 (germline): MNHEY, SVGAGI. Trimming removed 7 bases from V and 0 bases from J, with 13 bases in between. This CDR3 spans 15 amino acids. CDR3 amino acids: CASKEGQFSGNTIYF. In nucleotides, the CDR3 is TGTGCCAGCAAGGAGGGTCAATTCTCTGGAAACACCATATATTTT.

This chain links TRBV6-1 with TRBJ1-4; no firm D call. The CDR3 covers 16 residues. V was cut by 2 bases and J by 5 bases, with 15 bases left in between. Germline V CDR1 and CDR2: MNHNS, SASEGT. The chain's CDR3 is CASSERWASGNEKLFF. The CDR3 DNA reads TGTGCCAGCAGTGAACGGTGGGCCTCTGGCAATGAAAAACTGTTTTTT.

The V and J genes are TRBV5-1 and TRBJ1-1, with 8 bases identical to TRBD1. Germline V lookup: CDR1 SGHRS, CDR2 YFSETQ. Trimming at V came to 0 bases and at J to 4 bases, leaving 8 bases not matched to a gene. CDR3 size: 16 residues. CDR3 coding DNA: TGCGCCAGCAGCTTGGGGCAGGGGGCATGGGGCACTGAAGCTTTCTTT. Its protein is CASSLGQGAWGTEAFF.

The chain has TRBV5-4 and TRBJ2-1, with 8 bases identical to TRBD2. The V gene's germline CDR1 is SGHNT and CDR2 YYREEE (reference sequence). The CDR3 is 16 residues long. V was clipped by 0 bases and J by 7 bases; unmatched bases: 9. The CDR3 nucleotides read TGTGCCAGCAGCTTGGGCGTAGCGGGAATGAGGAATGAGCAGTTCTTC. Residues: CASSLGVAGMRNEQFF.

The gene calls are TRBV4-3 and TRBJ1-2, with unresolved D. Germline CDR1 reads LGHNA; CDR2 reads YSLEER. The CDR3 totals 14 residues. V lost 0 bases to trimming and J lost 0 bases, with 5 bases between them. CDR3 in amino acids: CASSQDLANYGYTF. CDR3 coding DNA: TGCGCCAGCAGCCAAGACTTAGCTAACTATGGCTACACCTTC.

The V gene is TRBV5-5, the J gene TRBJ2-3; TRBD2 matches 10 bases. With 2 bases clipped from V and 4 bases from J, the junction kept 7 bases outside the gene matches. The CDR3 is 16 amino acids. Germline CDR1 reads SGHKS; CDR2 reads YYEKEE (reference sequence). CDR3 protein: CASSFGAGGRPDTQYF. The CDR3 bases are TGTGCCAGCAGCTTCGGAGCGGGGGGGCGACCAGATACGCAGTATTTT.

CDR3 DNA: TGTGCCAGCAGCTTGGACTACCGAGGGGGCACTGAAGCTTTCTTT. The encoded protein is CASSLDYRGGTEAFF. The chain has TRBV5-8 and TRBJ1-1; the D gene is possibly TRBD1 (6 bases). V lost 0 bases and J lost 4, with 13 bases in between. The V gene's germline CDR1 is SGHTS and CDR2 YDEGEE. The CDR3 consists of 15 residues. Variable domain in full (rest from reference TRBV5-8 and TRBJ1-1): EAGVTQSPTHLIKTRGQQATLRCSPISGHTSVYWYQQALGLGLQFLLWYDEGEERNRGNFPPRFSGRQFPNYSSELNVNALELEDSALYLCASSLDYRGGTEAFFGQGTRLTVV.

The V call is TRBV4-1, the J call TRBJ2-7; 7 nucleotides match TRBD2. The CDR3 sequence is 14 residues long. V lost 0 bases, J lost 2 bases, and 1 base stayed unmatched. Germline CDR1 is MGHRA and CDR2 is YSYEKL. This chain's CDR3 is CASSQDAGAYEQYF. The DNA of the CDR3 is TGCGCCAGCAGCCAAGATGCGGGAGCCTACGAGCAGTACTTC.

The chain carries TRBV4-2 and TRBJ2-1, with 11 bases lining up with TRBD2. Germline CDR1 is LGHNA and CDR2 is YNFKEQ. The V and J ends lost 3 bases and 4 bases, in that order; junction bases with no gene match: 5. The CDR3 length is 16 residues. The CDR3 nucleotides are TGTGCCAGCAGCCACCTGACTAGCGGGGCTTACAATGAGCAGTTCTTC. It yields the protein CASSHLTSGAYNEQFF.

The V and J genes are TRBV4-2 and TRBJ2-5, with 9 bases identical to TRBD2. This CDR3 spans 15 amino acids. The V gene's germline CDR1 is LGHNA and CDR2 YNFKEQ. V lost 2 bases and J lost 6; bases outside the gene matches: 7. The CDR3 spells CASSQSGGTVQTQYF. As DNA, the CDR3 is TGTGCCAGCAGCCAAAGCGGGGGGACGGTACAGACCCAGTACTTC.